This T cell receptor (beta chain) came from a study of CD8 T cells in ankylosing spondylitis. Study outcomes and limitations: Disease-linked clones proved CD8+ and comparatively uncommon in peripheral blood. Characteristic of ankylosing spondylitis blood, it appeared, was a TCR beta motif comprising several highly homologous variants.

Quantitative 5'-RACE with molecular barcodes was used to make the TCR beta libraries. TCRdb recomputed calls from the 5' RACE reads with MiXCR, one row per CDR3 protein. The sample consists of 290,000 or so distinct CDR3 sequences, about 20% of them appearing once. This clonotype was seen many times. Its antigen is unknown. The V and J ends lost 3 bases and 7 bases, in that order; junction bases with no gene match: 8. Germline lookup yields CDR1 SQVTM and CDR2 ANQGSEA. The CDR3 extends over 13 amino acids. This chain uses TRBV29-1 with TRBJ2-5; TRBD1 agrees at 7 bases. This receptor was identified in a female donor with ankylosing spondylitis or in good health (not recorded which). Sequencing was carried out using blood, either unsorted or a sorted T cell fraction (not recorded which). The CDR3 bases are TGCAGCGTTGACCCCCAGGGGGAAAGGACCCAGTACTTC. It encodes CSVDPQGERTQYF. The variable domain in full, completed from reference TRBV29-1 and TRBJ2-5, reads SAVISQKPSRDICQRGTSLTIQCQVDSQVTMMFWYRQQPGQSLTLIATANQGSEATYESGFVIDKFPISRPNLTFSTLTVSNMSPEDSSIYLCSVDPQGERTQYFGPGTRLLVL.